Shown below are 19 T cell receptor beta chains from a single sample sequenced in a study of T cells in women clearing cervical HPV infection. Data came from immunoSEQ multiplex PCR; TCRdb stores just in-frame clones and leaves some out. The sample totals about 45,000 clones. Sequences were obtained from blood buffy coat. The receptors were sampled from a woman between 18 and 75 years old with a cervical HPV16 infection that either progressed to CIN3+ or cleared (not recorded which).

As concerns this clone: The read is 3 residues too short to cover the CDR3 end, so that end is filled in from the germline J gene. The chain couples TRBV5-1 to TRBJ2-2, with D perhaps TRBD2 (5 bases). The length of the CDR3 is 14 residues. V was pared by 1 base and J by 2 bases, with 6 bases between. Germline V lookup: CDR1 SGHRS, CDR2 YFSETQ. CDR3 DNA, as far as it was read: TGCGCCAGCAGCTTGCTAGCCAACACCGGGGAG. Protein sequence: CASSLLANTGE. The CDR3 reads in full as CASSLLANTGELFF. The variable domain in full, with the rest retrieved from reference TRBV5-1 and TRBJ2-2, is KAGVTQTPRYLIKTRGQQVTLSCSPISGHRSVSWYQQTPGQGLQFLFEYFSETQRNKGNFPGRFSGRQFSNSRSEMNVSTLELGDSALYLCASSLLANTGELFFGEGSRLTVL.

Turning to this clone: The CDR3 extends 3 residues past the end of the read, so its final part is completed from the germline J gene. V and J are TRBV30 and TRBJ2-3, with 8 bases fitting TRBD1. Germline V gene sequence: CDR1 GTSNPN, CDR2 SVGIG (reference sequence). CDR3 length equals 12 residues. CDR3 bases read: TGTGCCTGGAGTCCCGGGACAGGCACG. It is translated as CAWSPGTGT. In full, the CDR3 reads CAWSPGTGTQYF.

About this clone itself: The CDR3 end falls 3 residues outside the read, so it is completed with the germline J gene. The chain joins TRBV18 to TRBJ1-6, with TRBD1 as a possible D gene (5 bases). V was shortened by 5 bases and J by 8 bases, with 13 bases between the two germline ends. The CDR3 contains 14 residues. The germline V gene has CDR1 KGHSH and CDR2 LQKENI. Partial CDR3 DNA: TGTGCCAGCTCAGCCGGGGGTATTGATTCACCC. It is translated as CASSAGGIDSP. The CDR3, in full, reads CASSAGGIDSPLHF.

CDR3 protein: CSARDFGTSGGLTDTQYF. Incomplete CDR3 DNA: TGCAGTGCTAGAGATTTTGGGACTAGCGGGGGCCTGACAGATACG. This sequence joins TRBV20-1 and TRBJ2-3; TRBD2 aligns across 14 bases. The read is 3 residues too short to cover the CDR3 end, so that end is filled in from the germline J gene. Germline loops: CDR1 DFQATT, CDR2 SNEGSKA (reference sequence). V lost 0 bases to trimming and J lost 3 bases; unmatched junction nucleotides: 8. There are 18 residues in the CDR3.

As for this clone: The sequenced fragment ends 3 residues before the CDR3 boundary, so the rest is inferred from the germline J gene. The chain has TRBV20-1 and TRBJ2-7, with a possible D match to TRBD2 (5 bases). Germline V lookup: CDR1 DFQATT, CDR2 SNEGSKA (reference sequence). The CDR3 contains 9 residues. V lost 7 bases, J lost 5 bases, and 6 bases lay in between. CDR3 amino acids: CSVTNEQYF. The part of the CDR3 DNA that was read is TGCAGTGTGACTAACGAG.

Of note for this clone: The read ends 3 residues shy of where the CDR3 ends; the end is completed using the germline J gene. The V and J genes are TRBV14 and TRBJ2-5, with a possible D match to TRBD2 (5 bases). The germline gives CDR1 SGHDN, CDR2 FVKESK. The CDR3 has 14 amino acids. V was shortened by 4 bases and J by 4 bases, with 13 bases between the two germline ends. CDR3 bases read: TGTGCCAGCAGCCCCGGGGTACGCGTAGAGACC. Amino acids: CASSPGVRVET. The complete CDR3 sequence is CASSPGVRVETQYF.

On this clone: With the read ending 3 residues before the CDR3 end, the germline J gene is used to fill in that end. The V call is TRBV6-1, the J call TRBJ1-5; TRBD1 is a possible D gene (5 bases). The germline CDR1 and CDR2 sequences are MNHNS and SASEGT. CDR3 length: 16 amino acids. V lost 3 bases and J 3 bases, leaving 15 bases between the germline ends. CDR3 protein: CASSEFWGVVNQPQHF. Partial CDR3 DNA: TGTGCCAGCAGTGAGTTTTGGGGGGTTGTCAATCAGCCC.

To note about this clone: Sequencing ends 3 residues short of the CDR3 end; the germline J gene provides the rest. This chain links TRBV18 with TRBJ2-7; 7 positions match TRBD1. Germline V lookup: CDR1 KGHSH, CDR2 LQKENI. This CDR3 has 13 residues. V dropped 4 bases and J dropped 6; count of bases not matched to a gene: 6. The DNA read from the CDR3 is TGTGCCAGCTCACGAGACAGGGTAGTCGAG. It encodes CASSRDRVVE. The CDR3 as a whole reads CASSRDRVVEQYF. The full variable domain, its missing parts supplied by reference TRBV18 and TRBJ2-7, is NAGVMQNPRHLVRRRGQEARLRCSPMKGHSHVYWYRQLPEEGLKFMVYLQKENIIDESGMPKERFSAEFPKEGPSILRIQQVVRGDSAAYFCASSRDRVVEQYFGPGTRLTVT.

As regards this clone: The read ends 3 residues shy of where the CDR3 ends; the end is completed using the germline J gene. At the DNA level, this CDR3 is encoded by other sequences in the same sample as well. V usage is TRBV6-2 or TRBV6-3 and J usage is TRBJ1-2, with D possibly being TRBD1 (6 bases). The CDR3 runs 12 residues. From germline, CDR1 is MNHEY and CDR2 SVGEGT. The CDR3: CASSYSGAGYTF. CDR3 DNA, as far as it was read: TGTGCCAGCAGTTACTCGGGGGCCGGC.

Notes on this clone: The junction departs from germline at one end; a sequencing error may be responsible. The CDR3 extends 3 residues past the end of the read, so its final part is completed from the germline J gene. The chain combines TRBV4-2 with TRBJ2-5, with 7 bases matching TRBD2. The length of the CDR3 is 14 residues. The germline gives CDR1 LGHNA, CDR2 YNFKEQ. Partial CDR3 DNA: TGCGCCAGCAGCTCACGACGGGGAGGGGAGACC. Its translation is CASSSRRGGET. The whole CDR3 protein reads CASSSRRGGETQYF.

CDR3: CSVGGEASNYGYTF. Partial CDR3 DNA: TGCAGCGTTGGAGGGGAGGCCTCTAACTATGGC. The rearrangement uses TRBV29-1 and TRBJ1-2; D is possibly TRBD1 (5 bases). The CDR3 goes on 3 residues after the read ends, and that part is filled in from the germline J gene. The V end was cut by 4 bases, the J end by 0 bases, with 12 bases between. Germline-derived CDR1 and CDR2 are SQVTM and ANQGSEA. This CDR3 has 14 residues.

Turning to this clone: Coverage ceases 3 residues before the CDR3 finishes, and the germline J gene fills in the end. The rearrangement uses TRBV30 and TRBJ1-1, with D possibly being TRBD1 (6 bases). Germline CDR1 and CDR2: GTSNPN and SVGIG (reference sequence). This CDR3 comprises 13 residues. Trimming removed 8 bases at V and 4 bases at J, with 17 bases between. The part of the CDR3 DNA that was read is TGTGCCGCCCCAGGGGATTATGGCACTGAA. Its protein is CAAPGDYGTE. The entire CDR3 is CAAPGDYGTEAFF.

Concerning this clone: The observed sequence ends 3 residues before the CDR3 terminus, with the missing tail filled in from the germline J gene. The V and J genes are TRBV19 and TRBJ2-1; 7 bases match TRBD1. The V gene end was trimmed by 6 bases and the J gene end by 0 bases; junction bases not matched to a gene: 5. Germline values: CDR1 LNHDA, CDR2 SQIVND (reference sequence). There are 15 residues in the CDR3. Partial CDR3 DNA: TGTGCCAGTAGCCCACAGGGGAGCTCCTACAATGAG. This sequence encodes CASSPQGSSYNE. The entire CDR3 protein is CASSPQGSSYNEQFF.

Comments on this clone: The read falls 3 residues short of the CDR3 end, and the missing part is taken from the germline J gene. The chain recombines TRBV6-2 or TRBV6-3 with TRBJ2-7; 10 positions agree with TRBD2. Germline CDR1 reads MNHEY; CDR2 reads SVGEGT. The CDR3 is 16 residues long. V was clipped by 7 bases and J by 0 bases; unmatched bases: 9. The CDR3 reads CASTMGLARSSYEQYF. CDR3 DNA (partial): TGTGCCAGCACCATGGGACTAGCGCGTAGCTCCTACGAG.

Of note for this clone: The CDR3 end lies 3 residues beyond the end of the read and is filled in from the germline J gene. The gene calls are TRBV10-3 and TRBJ1-2; 9 bases fit TRBD1. The CDR3 sequence is 13 residues long. The germline V gene has CDR1 ENHRY and CDR2 SYGVKD. CDR3 region: CAISGQGTYDYTF. The covered CDR3 bases are TGTGCCATCAGCGGACAGGGGACCTACGAC.

Points on this clone: The missing CDR3 end, 3 residues past where the read stops, is filled in from the germline J gene. The V call is TRBV4-1, the J call TRBJ2-7; D is possibly TRBD1 (6 bases). This CDR3 is 14 amino acids long. In germline, CDR1 is MGHRA, CDR2 YSYEKL. V shed 5 bases and J shed 5 bases, with 16 bases lying between them. CDR3 residues: CASSFHGRDNEQYF. The covered CDR3 bases are TGCGCCAGCAGCTTCCATGGCAGGGACAACGAG.

The part of the CDR3 DNA that was read is TGTGCCAGCAGTGACGGACAGGGGGCGGCGGATGAG. Amino acids: CASSDGQGAADE. The full CDR3 sequence reads CASSDGQGAADEQFF. The chain uses TRBV6-1 and TRBJ2-1; 11 bases are a match to TRBD1. The CDR3 is cut off 3 residues early in the read; its end comes from the germline J gene. V was clipped by 3 bases and J by 8 bases; unmatched bases: 6. This CDR3 spans 15 amino acids. Germline CDR1 and CDR2: MNHNS and SASEGT.

With regard to this clone: The read gets to within 3 residues of the CDR3 end, and the germline J gene fills in the rest. V gene TRBV11-2 combines with J gene TRBJ2-7; D possibly corresponds to TRBD1 (5 bases). Trimming removed 5 bases from V and 6 bases from J, with 8 bases in between. CDR3 length: 11 residues. Per germline, CDR1 SGHAT and CDR2 FQNNGV. The CDR3 sequence: CASSRTGEQYF. Incomplete CDR3 DNA: TGTGCCAGCAGCCGTACAGGCGAG.

Remarks on this clone: The read comes to an end 3 residues before the CDR3 does, leaving the germline J gene to fill in the end. The chain is built from TRBV10-3 and TRBJ1-2, with D perhaps TRBD1 (5 bases). Trimming removed 0 bases from V and 5 bases from J, with 13 bases in between. CDR3 size: 15 residues. Germline assignment: CDR1 ENHRY and CDR2 SYGVKD. Partial CDR3 DNA: TGTGCCATCAGTGAGTCGAGGGGCAGGGAGTATGGC. It specifies CAISESRGREYG. The CDR3 as a whole reads CAISESRGREYGYTF.